These 9 T cell receptor beta chains share one sample of origin, sequenced in a study of cytomegalovirus exposure and HLA in healthy donors. 13 Jbeta primers and 60 Vbeta primers were used for the PCR. Using immunoSEQ multiplex PCR, the repertoire was profiled, and TCRdb retains in-frame clones only, with some absent. The sample includes some 160,000 clones, roughly 85% of them seen just once. The sequenced sample was PBMCs. These receptor sequences come from a woman aged 25 to 45 in good health and CMV-seronegative.

The chain recombines TRBV18 with TRBJ1-6; a possible D gene is TRBD1 (6 bases). This CDR3 has 18 amino acids. Germline assignment: CDR1 KGHSH and CDR2 LQKENI. V was trimmed by 3 bases and J by 0 bases, leaving 15 bases between them. As DNA, the CDR3 is TGTGCCAGCTCACCGGTTAACAGGGACGGCTCCTATAATTCACCCCTCCACTTT. Protein: CASSPVNRDGSYNSPLHF.

CDR3 DNA: TGCGCCAGCAGCCCGGACAGATCTTTTTCACCCCTCCACTTT. The encoded protein is CASSPDRSFSPLHF. The chain joins TRBV5-1 to TRBJ1-6, with a weak D call TRBD1 (6 bases). Germline CDR1 is SGHRS and CDR2 is YFSETQ. Trimming removed 4 bases at V and 9 bases at J, with 14 bases between. This CDR3 has 14 amino acids.

This clone was counted between two and nine times. The V and J genes are TRBV6-5 and TRBJ1-1; 10 bases align to TRBD1. This CDR3 has 14 residues. V was clipped by 5 bases and J by 4 bases; unmatched bases: 4. Germline V gives CDR1 MNHEY, CDR2 SVGAGI. The CDR3 sequence: CASSTRDRGTEAFF. CDR3 bases: TGTGCCAGCAGTACAAGGGACAGGGGCACTGAAGCTTTCTTT.

This chain connects TRBV5-6 to TRBJ2-3; 8 bases are a match to TRBD2. Per the germline V gene, CDR1 is SGHDT and CDR2 is YYEEEE. The junction had 13 bases not matched to a gene; V was cut back by 6 bases and J by 4 bases. The CDR3 contains 16 residues. This chain's CDR3 is CASTLRGAGVSDTQYF. The CDR3 nucleotides read TGTGCCAGCACCCTGCGGGGAGCGGGGGTATCAGATACGCAGTATTTT.

The chain combines TRBV6-6 with TRBJ2-7; D unresolved. Trimming removed 9 bases at V and 2 bases at J, with 20 bases between. Germline CDR1 and CDR2: MNHNY and SVGAGI (reference sequence). CDR3 length equals 15 residues. The CDR3 DNA is TGTGCCAGTCAACTTGAAAGTACCACAGCCTACGAGCAGTACTTC. It codes for CASQLESTTAYEQYF.

The rearrangement uses TRBV7-8 and TRBJ1-2; weak D call: TRBD1 (6 bases). The germline V gene encodes CDR1 SGHVS and CDR2 FQNEAQ. The CDR3 loop spans 13 amino acids. V lost 5 bases and J lost 8, with 15 bases in between. DNA for the CDR3: TGTGCCAGCAGCCCCGGACAGCACCCAGGCTACACCTTC. Translating gives CASSPGQHPGYTF.

This chain uses TRBV5-1 with TRBJ2-1; no reliable D call. The CDR3 loop spans 13 amino acids. Per the germline V gene, CDR1 is SGHRS and CDR2 is YFSETQ. V lost 0 bases and J 9 bases, leaving 10 bases between the germline ends. The CDR3 sequence is CASSLGAVGEQFF. As DNA, the CDR3 is TGCGCCAGCAGCTTGGGCGCGGTGGGTGAGCAGTTCTTC.

This clone was seen more than once but under ten times. This chain connects TRBV5-1 to TRBJ2-1, with 8 bases aligning to TRBD2. Germline V gives CDR1 SGHRS, CDR2 YFSETQ. The J segment lost 2 bases and the V segment lost 1 base, leaving 2 bases of the junction unmatched. The CDR3 runs to 15 residues. The DNA for the CDR3 is TGCGCCAGCAGCTTGTACGGGGGGGCCTACAATGAGCAGTTCTTC. It specifies CASSLYGGAYNEQFF.

Worth noting for this clone: A read error may produce the germline difference seen at one junction end. The rearrangement links TRBV5-1 to TRBJ2-5, with 8 bases aligning to TRBD2. The germline V gene encodes CDR1 SGHRS and CDR2 YFSETQ. The CDR3 extends over 16 amino acids. The CDR3 DNA reads as TGCGCCAGCAGCTTGTCCCTTAGCGGGGCACAAGGGACCCAGTACTTC. Amino acid sequence: CASSLSLSGAQGTQYF.